This T cell receptor (beta chain) was obtained from a study of T cell changes during pregnancy in multiple sclerosis. The assay was immunoSEQ multiplex PCR, and TCRdb's table has in-frame clones only and misses some. The repertoire holds under 50,000 clones, approximately 89% seen once, with approximately 2.6% in the top ten. Germline CDR1 is SNHLY and CDR2 is FYNNEI. V was clipped by 4 bases and J by 3 bases; unmatched bases: 5. The CDR3 extends over 16 amino acids. The chain employs TRBV2 and TRBJ2-3; 12 nucleotides align to TRBD2. This material consisted of CD8+ T cells from peripheral blood mononuclear cells, taken in the second trimester of pregnancy. The receptor was isolated from a female donor with multiple sclerosis, enrolled in a pregnancy study. This chain's CDR3 is CASSVHLAGGTDTQYF. CDR3 nucleotides: TGTGCCAGCAGTGTCCATCTAGCGGGGGGGACAGATACGCAGTATTTT. The whole variable domain, remainder taken from reference TRBV2 and TRBJ2-3, is EPEVTQTPSHQVTQMGQEVILRCVPISNHLYFYWYRQILGQKVEFLVSFYNNEISEKSEIFDDQFSVERPDGSNFTLKIRSTKLEDSAMYFCASSVHLAGGTDTQYFGPGTRLTVL.